This TCR beta chain was retrieved from a study of blood T cell repertoires in COVID-19. Study-wide context: Acute and convalescent COVID-19 samples came from the United States, Italy and Spain.

TCRdb's table, derived via immunoSEQ multiplex PCR, lists solely in-frame clones and lacks some. This sample yields under 200,000 clones, of which more than 80% are seen a single time; 7.5% to 10% belongs to the top ten. This clone has just one count. Germline lookup yields CDR1 LGHNA and CDR2 YNFKEQ. J was trimmed by 8 bases and V by 3 bases; bases with no gene match: 9. This CDR3 comprises 16 residues. Enrolled through a virtual design, the participants were between 18 and 89 years of age and came from 24 US areas. Cohort assignment relied on participant-reported clinical history. Symptom resolution, clearance, or two negative PCRs marked the recovered donors of Cohort 3.

This chain connects TRBV4-2 to TRBJ2-1; 11 nucleotides agree with TRBD2. The material sequenced was PBMCs or T cells enriched from blood (not recorded which). The TCR originated in a young woman who had recovered from COVID-19. CDR3 loop: CASSQDPSGGRYEQFF. CDR3 nucleotides: TGTGCCAGCAGCCAGGATCCTAGCGGGGGGCGGTATGAGCAGTTCTTC.